Shown below are 9 T cell receptor beta chains from a single sample sequenced in a study of blood T cell repertoires in COVID-19 (dated by TCRdb to 2018 to 2021). Receptor libraries were prepared by the immunoSEQ multiplex PCR assay. This is the immuneACCESS table as TCRdb keeps it, with only in-frame sequences that have V and J called. A part of the clones is gone; compared with another copy, unresolved V genes explain less than half, and the rest is unexplained. The sample records about 100,000 clones, approximately 89% of which are singletons. Roughly 6.6% of the sample rests with the top ten. The sample taken for sequencing was peripheral blood. The receptors originated from a man between 50 and 59 years old with active or convalescent COVID-19.

This clone was recorded only once. The chain employs TRBV6-1 and TRBJ1-2, with D possibly TRBD1 on 6 matching bases. The CDR3 consists of 14 residues. V was clipped by 1 base and J by 8 bases, with 14 bases between them. Germline CDR1 reads MNHNS; CDR2 reads SASEGT. The CDR3 spells CASSEVGQYEGYTF. As DNA, the CDR3 is TGTGCCAGCAGTGAAGTTGGACAGTACGAGGGCTACACCTTC.

The genes are TRBV5-3 and TRBJ2-7; 7 positions match TRBD2. TRBV5-3 carries the ORF label, with uncertain function. The CDR3 covers 12 residues. With V trimmed by 7 bases and J by 2 bases, 3 bases remained unmatched. The CDR3 nucleotides are TGTGCCAGATGCGGGAGCACCTACGAGCAGTACTTC. Translated: CARCGSTYEQYF.

The J gene is TRBJ1-2, the V gene TRBV5-4; 9 bases are a match to TRBD1. The V gene end was trimmed by 1 base and the J gene end by 7 bases; junction bases not matched to a gene: 5. CDR1 and CDR2 (germline): SGHNT, YYREEE (reference sequence). The CDR3 sequence is 14 residues long. The CDR3 sequence is CASSLRDRVAGYTF. DNA of the CDR3: TGTGCCAGCAGCTTGAGGGACAGGGTCGCTGGCTACACCTTC.

This rearrangement joins TRBV5-6 to TRBJ2-7; 9 bases map to TRBD1. V trimming: 2 bases; J trimming: 2 bases; junction bases outside the gene matches: 2. This CDR3 is built from 14 residues. Germline assignment: CDR1 SGHDT and CDR2 YYEEEE. The CDR3 coding sequence is TGTGCCAGCAGCTTCGGGACAGGGACCTACGAGCAGTACTTC. Protein product: CASSFGTGTYEQYF.

The V call is TRBV27, the J call TRBJ1-1; 7 bases fit TRBD1. Losses at the gene ends were 2 bases for V and 4 bases for J; bases not matched to a gene: 1. Germline CDR1 is MNHEY and CDR2 is SMNVEV (reference sequence). CDR3 length: 13 residues. The CDR3 here is CASSLQGVTEAFF. The CDR3 nucleotides read TGTGCCAGCAGTTTACAGGGGGTCACTGAAGCTTTCTTT.

The chain has TRBV10-2 and TRBJ1-1; no definite D call. The ends were cut back, 2 bases at V and 8 bases at J, with 9 bases in the middle. Germline CDR1 reads WSHSY; CDR2 reads SAAADI. The CDR3 is made up of 12 amino acids. The CDR3 region is CASSEGGPEAFF. The CDR3 region has the DNA TGCGCCAGCAGTGAGGGAGGTCCAGAAGCTTTCTTT.

The chain recombines TRBV6-2 or TRBV6-3 with TRBJ2-7; TRBD2 aligns across 14 bases. Germline assignment: CDR1 MNHEY and CDR2 SVGEGT. The CDR3 totals 18 residues. Losses at the gene ends were 0 bases for V and 3 bases for J; bases not matched to a gene: 7. CDR3 nucleotide sequence: TGTGCCAGCAGTTACTCTAGACTAGCGGGAGGGCTTCACTACGAGCAGTACTTC. Protein sequence: CASSYSRLAGGLHYEQYF.

The gene calls are TRBV18 and TRBJ2-3, with a possible D match to TRBD2 (5 bases). The V gene lost 4 bases and the J gene lost 4 bases, with 18 bases spanning the gap. Germline assignment: CDR1 KGHSH and CDR2 LQKENI. This CDR3 is built from 16 residues. The CDR3 spells CASSRTTLYGADTQYF. The CDR3 DNA reads as TGTGCCAGCTCACGAACGACTTTGTACGGGGCAGATACGCAGTATTTT.

The chain couples TRBV7-9 to TRBJ2-7; D is possibly TRBD1 (6 bases). Trimming took 5 bases from V and 6 from J, leaving 23 bases between them. The CDR3 extends over 16 amino acids. In germline, CDR1 is SEHNR, CDR2 FQNEAQ (reference sequence). DNA of the CDR3: TGTGCCAGCAGCCGGCTTAATCACAGGGTGAGCTTCGAGCAGTACTTC. Amino acid sequence: CASSRLNHRVSFEQYF.